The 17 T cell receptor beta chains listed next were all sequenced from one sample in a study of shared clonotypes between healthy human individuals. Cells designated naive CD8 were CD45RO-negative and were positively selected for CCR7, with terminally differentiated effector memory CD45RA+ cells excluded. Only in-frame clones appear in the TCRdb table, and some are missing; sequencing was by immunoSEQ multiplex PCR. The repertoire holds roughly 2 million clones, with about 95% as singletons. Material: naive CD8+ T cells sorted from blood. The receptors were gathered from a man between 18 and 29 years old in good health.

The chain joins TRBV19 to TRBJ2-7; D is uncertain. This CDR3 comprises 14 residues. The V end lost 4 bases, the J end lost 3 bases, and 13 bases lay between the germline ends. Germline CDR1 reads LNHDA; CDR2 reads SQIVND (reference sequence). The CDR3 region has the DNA TGTGCCAGTAGTAAAGGTACAGACCTCTACGAGCAGTACTTC. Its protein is CASSKGTDLYEQYF.

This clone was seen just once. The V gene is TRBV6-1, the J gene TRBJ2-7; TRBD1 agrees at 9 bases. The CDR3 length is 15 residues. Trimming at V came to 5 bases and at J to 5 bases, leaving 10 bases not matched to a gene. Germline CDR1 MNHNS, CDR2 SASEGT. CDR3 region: CASSTFTGQGNEQYF. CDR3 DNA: TGTGCCAGCAGTACGTTCACAGGACAGGGGAACGAGCAGTACTTC.

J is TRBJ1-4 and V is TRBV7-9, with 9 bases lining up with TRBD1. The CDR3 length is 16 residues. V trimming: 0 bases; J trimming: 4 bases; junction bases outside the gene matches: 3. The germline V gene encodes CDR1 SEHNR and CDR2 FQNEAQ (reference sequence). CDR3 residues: CASSLAGTGINEKLFF. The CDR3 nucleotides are TGTGCCAGCAGCTTAGCGGGGACAGGGATTAATGAAAAACTGTTTTTT.

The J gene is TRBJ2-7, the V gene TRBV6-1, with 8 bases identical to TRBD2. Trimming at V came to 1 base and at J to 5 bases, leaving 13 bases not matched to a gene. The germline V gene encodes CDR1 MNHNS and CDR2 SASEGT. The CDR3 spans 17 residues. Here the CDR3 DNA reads TGTGCCAGCAGTGAAGTGTCTTTTGGACTAGCCACAGACGAGCAGTACTTC. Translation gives CASSEVSFGLATDEQYF.

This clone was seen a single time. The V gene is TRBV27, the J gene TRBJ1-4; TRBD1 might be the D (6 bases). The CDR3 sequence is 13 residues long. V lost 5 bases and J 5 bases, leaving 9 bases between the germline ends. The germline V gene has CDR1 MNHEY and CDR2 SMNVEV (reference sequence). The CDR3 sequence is CASSGGRNEKLFF. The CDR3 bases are TGTGCCAGCAGTGGGGGGCGGAATGAAAAACTGTTTTTT.

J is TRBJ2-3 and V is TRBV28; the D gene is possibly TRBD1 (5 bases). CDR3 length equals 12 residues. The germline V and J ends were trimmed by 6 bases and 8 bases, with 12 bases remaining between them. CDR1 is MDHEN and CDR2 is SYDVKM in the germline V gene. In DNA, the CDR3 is TGTGCCAGCAGCTTAGGGGAAGGTACGCAGTATTTT. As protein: CASSLGEGTQYF.

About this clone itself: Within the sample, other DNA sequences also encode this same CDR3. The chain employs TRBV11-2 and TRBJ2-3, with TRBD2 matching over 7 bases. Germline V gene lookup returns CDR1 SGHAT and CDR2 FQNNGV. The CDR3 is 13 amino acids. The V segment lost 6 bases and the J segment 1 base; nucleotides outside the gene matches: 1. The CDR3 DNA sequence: TGTGCCAGCAGGGCGGGGGGCACAGATACGCAGTATTTT. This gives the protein CASRAGGTDTQYF.

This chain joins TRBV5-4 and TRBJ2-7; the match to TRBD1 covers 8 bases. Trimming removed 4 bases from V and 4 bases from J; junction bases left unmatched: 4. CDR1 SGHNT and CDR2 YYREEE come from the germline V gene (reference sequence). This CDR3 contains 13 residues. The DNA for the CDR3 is TGTGCCAGCAGCGGACAGGGCGGGTACGAGCAGTACTTC. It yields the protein CASSGQGGYEQYF.

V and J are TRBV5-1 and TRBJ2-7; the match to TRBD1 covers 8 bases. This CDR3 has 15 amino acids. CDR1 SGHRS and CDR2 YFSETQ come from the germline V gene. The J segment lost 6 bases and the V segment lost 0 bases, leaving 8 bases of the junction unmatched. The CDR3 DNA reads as TGCGCCAGCAGCTTGGCGGAGGGGACAGGTCTCGAGCAGTACTTC. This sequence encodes CASSLAEGTGLEQYF.

This chain's CDR3 is CASSGMPSDTQYF. The CDR3 DNA is TGTGCCAGCAGTGGTATGCCCTCGGATACGCAGTATTTT. The chain combines TRBV6-4 with TRBJ2-3; D unresolved. The CDR3 extends over 13 amino acids. Germline CDR1 MRHNA, CDR2 SNTAGT. Trimming stripped 4 bases from V and 6 bases from J, with 11 bases between.

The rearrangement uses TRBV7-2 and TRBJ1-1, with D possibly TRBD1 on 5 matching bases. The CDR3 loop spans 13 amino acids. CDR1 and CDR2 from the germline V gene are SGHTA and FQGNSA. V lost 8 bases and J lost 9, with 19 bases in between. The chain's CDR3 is CASGLGGGLQAFF. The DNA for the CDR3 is TGTGCCAGCGGCCTTGGGGGGGGTCTGCAAGCTTTCTTT.

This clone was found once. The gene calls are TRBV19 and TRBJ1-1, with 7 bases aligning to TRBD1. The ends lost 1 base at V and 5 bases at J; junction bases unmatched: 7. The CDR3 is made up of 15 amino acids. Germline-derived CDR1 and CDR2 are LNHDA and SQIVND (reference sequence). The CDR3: CASSIAGRGDTEAFF. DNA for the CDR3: TGTGCCAGTAGTATAGCGGGCAGGGGGGATACTGAAGCTTTCTTT. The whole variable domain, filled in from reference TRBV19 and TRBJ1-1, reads DGGITQSPKYLFRKEGQNVTLSCEQNLNHDAMYWYRQDPGQGLRLIYYSQIVNDFQKGDIAEGYSVSREKKESFPLTVTSAQKNPTAFYLCASSIAGRGDTEAFFGQGTRLTVV.

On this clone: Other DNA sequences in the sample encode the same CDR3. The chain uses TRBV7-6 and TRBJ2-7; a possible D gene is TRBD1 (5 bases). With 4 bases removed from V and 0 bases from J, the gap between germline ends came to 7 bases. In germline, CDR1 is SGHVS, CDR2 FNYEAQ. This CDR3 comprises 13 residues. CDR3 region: CASSSDSSYEQYF. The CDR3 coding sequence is TGTGCCAGCAGCTCAGACAGCTCCTACGAGCAGTACTTC.

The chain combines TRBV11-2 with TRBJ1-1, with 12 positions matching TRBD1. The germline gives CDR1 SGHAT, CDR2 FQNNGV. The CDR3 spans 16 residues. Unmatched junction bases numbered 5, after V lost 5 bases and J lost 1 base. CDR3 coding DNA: TGTGCCAGCAGCACGGGACAGGGGGCAAAGAACACTGAAGCTTTCTTT. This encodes CASSTGQGAKNTEAFF.

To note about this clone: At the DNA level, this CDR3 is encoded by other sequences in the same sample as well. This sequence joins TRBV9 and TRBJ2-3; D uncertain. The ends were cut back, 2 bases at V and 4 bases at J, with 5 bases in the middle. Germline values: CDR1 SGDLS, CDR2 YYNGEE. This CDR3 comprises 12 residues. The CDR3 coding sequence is TGTGCCAGCAGCGTCCAGTCAGATACGCAGTATTTT. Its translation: CASSVQSDTQYF.

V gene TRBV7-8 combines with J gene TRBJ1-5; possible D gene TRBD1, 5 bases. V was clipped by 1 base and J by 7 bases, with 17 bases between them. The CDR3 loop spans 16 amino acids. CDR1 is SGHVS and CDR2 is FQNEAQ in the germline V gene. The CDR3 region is CASSLGLGEWNQPQHF. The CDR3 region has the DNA TGTGCCAGCAGCTTAGGCTTAGGGGAATGGAACCAGCCCCAGCATTTT.

CDR3 residues: CASRPIGRQGRNGSSEKLFF. Written as DNA, the CDR3 is TGTGCAAGTCGCCCGATAGGTCGACAGGGGAGGAATGGGAGCAGTGAAAAACTGTTTTTT. The chain has TRBV12-2 and TRBJ1-4; TRBD1, the D gene given by the table, was not confirmed from the DNA. TRBV12-2 is marked as a pseudogene. The CDR3 is 20 amino acids.